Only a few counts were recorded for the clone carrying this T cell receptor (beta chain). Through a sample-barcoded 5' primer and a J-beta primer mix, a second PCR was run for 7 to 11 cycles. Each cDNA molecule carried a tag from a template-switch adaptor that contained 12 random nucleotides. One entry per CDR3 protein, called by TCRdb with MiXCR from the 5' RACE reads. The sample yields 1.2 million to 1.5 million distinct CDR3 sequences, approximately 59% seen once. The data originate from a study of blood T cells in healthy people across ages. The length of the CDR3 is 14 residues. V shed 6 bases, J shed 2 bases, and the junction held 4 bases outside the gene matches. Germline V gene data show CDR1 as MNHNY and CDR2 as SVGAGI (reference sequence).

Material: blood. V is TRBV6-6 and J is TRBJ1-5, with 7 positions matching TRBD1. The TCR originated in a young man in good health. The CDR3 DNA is TGTGCCAGCAGAACAGACAGGGGCAATCAGCCCCAGCATTTT. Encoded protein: CASRTDRGNQPQHF.